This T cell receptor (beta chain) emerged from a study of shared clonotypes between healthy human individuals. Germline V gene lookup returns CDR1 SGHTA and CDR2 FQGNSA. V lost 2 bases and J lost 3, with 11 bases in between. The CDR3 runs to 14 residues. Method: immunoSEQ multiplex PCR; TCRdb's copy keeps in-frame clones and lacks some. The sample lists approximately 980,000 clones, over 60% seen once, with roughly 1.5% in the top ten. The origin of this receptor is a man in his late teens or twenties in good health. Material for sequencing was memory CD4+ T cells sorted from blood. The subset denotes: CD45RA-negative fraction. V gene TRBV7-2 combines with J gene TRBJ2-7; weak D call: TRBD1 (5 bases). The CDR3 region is CASSLRAGHYEQYF. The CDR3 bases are TGTGCCAGCAGCTTACGAGCAGGGCACTACGAGCAGTACTTC.